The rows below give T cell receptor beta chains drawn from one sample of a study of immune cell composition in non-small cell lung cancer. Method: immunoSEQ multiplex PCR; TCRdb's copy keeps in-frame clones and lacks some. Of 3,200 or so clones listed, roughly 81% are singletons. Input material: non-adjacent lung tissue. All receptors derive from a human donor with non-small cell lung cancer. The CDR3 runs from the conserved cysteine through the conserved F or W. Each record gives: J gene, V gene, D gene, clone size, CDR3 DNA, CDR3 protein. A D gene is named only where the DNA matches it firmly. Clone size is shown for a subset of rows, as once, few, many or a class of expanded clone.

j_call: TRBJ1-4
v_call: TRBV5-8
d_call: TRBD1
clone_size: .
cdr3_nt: TGTGCCAGCACCTTCTTGGGACAGATTAATGAAAAACTGTTTTTT
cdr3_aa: CASTFLGQINEKLFF

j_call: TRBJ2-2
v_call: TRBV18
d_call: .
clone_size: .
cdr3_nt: TGTGCCAGCTCACAAGGACAGACGACCGGGGAGCTGTTTTTT
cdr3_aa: CASSQGQTTGELFF

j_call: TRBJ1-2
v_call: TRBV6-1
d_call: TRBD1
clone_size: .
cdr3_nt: TGTGCCAGCAGTCGGGACAGGGAGCTGTGGGGGGGCTACACCTTC
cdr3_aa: CASSRDRELWGGYTF

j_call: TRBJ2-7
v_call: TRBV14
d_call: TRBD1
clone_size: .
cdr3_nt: TGTGCCAGCAGCCAACACGACAGGGCCACCCTCTCCTACGAGCAGTACTTC
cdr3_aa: CASSQHDRATLSYEQYF

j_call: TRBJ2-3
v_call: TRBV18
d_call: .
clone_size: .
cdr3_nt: TGTGCCAGCTCACCCCCCTCGGGATCCACAGATACGCAGTATTTT
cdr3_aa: CASSPPSGSTDTQYF

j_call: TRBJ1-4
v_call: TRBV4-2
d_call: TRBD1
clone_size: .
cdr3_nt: TGTGCCAGCAGCCAAGATTGGGGACAGAGAGGTACTAATGAAAAACTGTTTTTT
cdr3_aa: CASSQDWGQRGTNEKLFF

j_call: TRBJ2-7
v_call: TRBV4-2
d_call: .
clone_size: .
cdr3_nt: TGTGCCAGCAACCAGCGCGGGCCGGATAGCGGAACCTCCTACGAGCAGTACTTC
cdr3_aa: CASNQRGPDSGTSYEQYF

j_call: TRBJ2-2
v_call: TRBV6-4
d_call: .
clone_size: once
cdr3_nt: TGTGCCAGCAGTGACTCTCAAACCGGGGAGCTGTTTTTT
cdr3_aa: CASSDSQTGELFF

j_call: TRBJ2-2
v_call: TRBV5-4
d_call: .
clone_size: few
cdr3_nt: TGTGCCAGCAGTCAGAACACCGGGGAGCTGTTTTTT
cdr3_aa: CASSQNTGELFF

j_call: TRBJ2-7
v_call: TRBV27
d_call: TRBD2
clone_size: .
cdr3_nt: TGTGCCAGCAGTCCTCCCCCGGGACTAGCGGGAGGGCCTAAGAAGTCCTACGAGCAGTACTTC
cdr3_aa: CASSPPPGLAGGPKKSYEQYF

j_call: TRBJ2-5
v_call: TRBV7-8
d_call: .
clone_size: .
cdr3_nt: TGTGCCAGCAGCTTAGGTCTCGCGCCATTCCAAGAGACCCAGTACTTC
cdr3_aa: CASSLGLAPFQETQYF

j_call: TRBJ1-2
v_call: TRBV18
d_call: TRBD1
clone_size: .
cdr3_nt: TGTGCCAGCTCACCCGGACAGGGGTATGGCTACACCTTC
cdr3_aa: CASSPGQGYGYTF

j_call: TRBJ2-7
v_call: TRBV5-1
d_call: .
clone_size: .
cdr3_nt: TGCGCCAGCAGCTTGGGCAGGATCTACGAGCAGTACTTC
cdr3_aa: CASSLGRIYEQYF

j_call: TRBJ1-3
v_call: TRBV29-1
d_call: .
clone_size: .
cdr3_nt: TGCAGCGTTGTGGTGACAGCCTCTGGAAACACCATATATTTT
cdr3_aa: CSVVVTASGNTIYF

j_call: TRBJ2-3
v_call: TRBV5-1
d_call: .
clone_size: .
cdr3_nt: TGCGCCAGCAGCTTGGCCGTCAACGCGCGGGTAGTGGCAGATACGCAGTATTTT
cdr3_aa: CASSLAVNARVVADTQYF

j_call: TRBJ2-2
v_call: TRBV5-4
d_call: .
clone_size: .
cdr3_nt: TGTGCCAGCAGGAGAAGCCACACCGGGGAGCTGTTTTTT
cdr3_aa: CASRRSHTGELFF

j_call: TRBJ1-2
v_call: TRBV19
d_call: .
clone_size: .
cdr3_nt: TGTGCCAGTAAAGTGGGCAGTTTCCTCTATGGCTACACCTTC
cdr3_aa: CASKVGSFLYGYTF

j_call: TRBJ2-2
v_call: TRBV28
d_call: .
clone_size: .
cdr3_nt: TGTGCCAGCAGCGGGACATCGAACACCGGGGAGCTGTTTTTT
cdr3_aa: CASSGTSNTGELFF

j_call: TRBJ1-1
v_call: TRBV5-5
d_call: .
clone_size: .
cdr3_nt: TGTGCCTACCGGACAGACCTGAACACTGAAGCTTTCTTT
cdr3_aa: CAYRTDLNTEAFF

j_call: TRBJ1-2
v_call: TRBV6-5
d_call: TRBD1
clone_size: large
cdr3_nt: TGTGCCAGCAGTTACACGACAGGGACTAACTATGGCTACACCTTC
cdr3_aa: CASSYTTGTNYGYTF

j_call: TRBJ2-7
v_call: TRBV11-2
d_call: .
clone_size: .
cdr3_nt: TGTGCCAGCAGCTTTACTCCCTACGAGCAGTACTTC
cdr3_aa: CASSFTPYEQYF

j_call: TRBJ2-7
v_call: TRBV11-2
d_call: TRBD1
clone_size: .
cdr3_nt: TGTGCCAGCAGCTTACCCCGGGGACAGAACTACGAGCAGTACTTC
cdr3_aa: CASSLPRGQNYEQYF

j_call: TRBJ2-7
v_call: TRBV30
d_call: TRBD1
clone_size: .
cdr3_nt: TGTGCCTGGACCGGGACAGGCCCGAGCTCCTACGAGCAGTACTTC
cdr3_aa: CAWTGTGPSSYEQYF

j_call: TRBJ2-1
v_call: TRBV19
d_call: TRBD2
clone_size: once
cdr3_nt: TGTGCCAGTACACGGGCGGGAGCTAGCAATGAGCAGTTCTTC
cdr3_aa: CASTRAGASNEQFF

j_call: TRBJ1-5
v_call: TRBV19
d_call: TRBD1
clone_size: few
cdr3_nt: TGTGCCAGTAGTGCGGGGACAGGCCTGGCGGAGCCCCAGCATTTT
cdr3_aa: CASSAGTGLAEPQHF

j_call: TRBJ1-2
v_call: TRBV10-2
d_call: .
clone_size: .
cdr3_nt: TGCGCCAGCAGGGGCTGGGGGGGGCGGGATGGCTACACCTTC
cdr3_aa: CASRGWGGRDGYTF